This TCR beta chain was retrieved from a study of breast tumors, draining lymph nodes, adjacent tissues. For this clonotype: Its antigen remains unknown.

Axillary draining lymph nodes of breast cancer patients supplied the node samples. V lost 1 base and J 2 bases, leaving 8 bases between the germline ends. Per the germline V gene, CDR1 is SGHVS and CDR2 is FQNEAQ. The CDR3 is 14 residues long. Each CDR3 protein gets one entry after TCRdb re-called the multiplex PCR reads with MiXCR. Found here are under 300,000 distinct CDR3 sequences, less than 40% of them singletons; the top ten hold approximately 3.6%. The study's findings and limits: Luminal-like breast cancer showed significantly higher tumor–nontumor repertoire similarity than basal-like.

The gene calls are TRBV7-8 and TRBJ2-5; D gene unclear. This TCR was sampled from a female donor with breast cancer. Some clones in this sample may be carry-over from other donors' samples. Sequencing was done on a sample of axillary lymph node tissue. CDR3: CASSLVVQQETQYF. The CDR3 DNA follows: TGTGCCAGCAGCTTAGTGGTACAGCAAGAGACCCAGTACTTC. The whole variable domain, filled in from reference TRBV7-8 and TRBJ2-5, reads GAGVSQSPRYKVAKRGQDVALRCDPISGHVSLFWYQQALGQGPEFLTYFQNEAQLDKSGLPSDRFFAERPEGSVSTLKIQRTQQEDSAVYLCASSLVVQQETQYFGPGTRLLVL.